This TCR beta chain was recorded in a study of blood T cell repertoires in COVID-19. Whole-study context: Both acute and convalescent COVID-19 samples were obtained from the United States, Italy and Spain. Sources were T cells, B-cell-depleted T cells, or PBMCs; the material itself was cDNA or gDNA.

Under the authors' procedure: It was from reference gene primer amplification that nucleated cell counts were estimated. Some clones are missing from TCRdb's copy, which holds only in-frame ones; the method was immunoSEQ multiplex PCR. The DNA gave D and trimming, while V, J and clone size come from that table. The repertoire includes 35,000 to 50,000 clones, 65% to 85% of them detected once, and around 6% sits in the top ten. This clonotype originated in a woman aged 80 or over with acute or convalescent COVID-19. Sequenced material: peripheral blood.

The CDR3 DNA reads as TGCGCCAGCAGCGATCAGGGATGGGATACTGAAGCTTTCTTT. As protein: CASSDQGWDTEAFF. The rearrangement links TRBV10-2 to TRBJ1-1, with D possibly being TRBD1 (5 bases). CDR1 and CDR2 (germline): WSHSY, SAAADI. This CDR3 contains 14 residues. V lost 6 bases, J lost 5 bases, and 16 bases lay in between.